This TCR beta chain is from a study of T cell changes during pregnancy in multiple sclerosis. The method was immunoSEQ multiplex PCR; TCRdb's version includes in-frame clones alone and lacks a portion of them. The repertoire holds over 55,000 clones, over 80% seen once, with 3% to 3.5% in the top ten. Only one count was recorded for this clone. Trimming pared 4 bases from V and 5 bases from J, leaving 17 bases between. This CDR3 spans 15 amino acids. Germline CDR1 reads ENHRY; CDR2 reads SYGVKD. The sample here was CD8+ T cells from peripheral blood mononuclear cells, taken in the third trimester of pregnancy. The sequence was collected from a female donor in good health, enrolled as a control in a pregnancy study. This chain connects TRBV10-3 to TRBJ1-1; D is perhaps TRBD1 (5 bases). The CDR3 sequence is CAISARRGVGTEAFF. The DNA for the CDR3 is TGTGCCATCAGTGCGCGACGGGGGGTGGGGACTGAAGCTTTCTTT.